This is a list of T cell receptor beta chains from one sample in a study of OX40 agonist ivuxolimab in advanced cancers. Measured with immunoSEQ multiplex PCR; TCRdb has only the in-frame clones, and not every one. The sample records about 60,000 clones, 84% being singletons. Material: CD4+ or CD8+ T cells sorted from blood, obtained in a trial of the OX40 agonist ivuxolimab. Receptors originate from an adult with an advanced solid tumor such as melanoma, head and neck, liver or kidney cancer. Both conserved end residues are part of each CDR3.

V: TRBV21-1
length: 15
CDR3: CASNPRDRTYNEQFF

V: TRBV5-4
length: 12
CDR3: CASGGGGDIQYF

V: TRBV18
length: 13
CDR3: CASSPPSTDTQYF

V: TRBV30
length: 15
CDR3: CAWSKGGGPTDTQYF

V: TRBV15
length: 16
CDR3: CATSRDPTANTGELFF

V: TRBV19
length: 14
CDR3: CASSTGQSNQPQHF

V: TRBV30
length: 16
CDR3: CAWSRGNRLDYNEQFF

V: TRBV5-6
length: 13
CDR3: CASSLEMNTEAFF

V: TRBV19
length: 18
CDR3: CASSIGRALAGAVGELFF

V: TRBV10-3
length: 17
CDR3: CAISELGGTGNNSPLHF

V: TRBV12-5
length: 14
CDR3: CASGLGQSALPQHF

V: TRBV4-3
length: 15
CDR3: CASSQEFGRYYEQYF

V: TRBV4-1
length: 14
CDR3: CASSRDRGIETQYF

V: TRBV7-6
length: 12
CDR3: CASSVIFGEQFF

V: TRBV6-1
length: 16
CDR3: CASSVPSRVVDNEQFF

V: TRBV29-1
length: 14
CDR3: CSVRDRGGGTEAFF

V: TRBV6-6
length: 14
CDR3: CASSYYQGPYEQYF

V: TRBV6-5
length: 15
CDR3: CASRPAGGGTGELFF

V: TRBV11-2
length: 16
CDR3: CASSRTPGQGLYEQYF

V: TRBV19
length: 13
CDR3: CASSKGVDQPQHF

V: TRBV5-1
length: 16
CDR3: CASKGLRMNMNTEAFF

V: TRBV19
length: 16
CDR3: CASSTSGGESNQPQHF

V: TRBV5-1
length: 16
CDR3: CASSLDGSNSGNTIYF

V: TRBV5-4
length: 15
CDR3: CASSLPQGIQETQYF

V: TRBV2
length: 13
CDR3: CASKRTVVDTQYF

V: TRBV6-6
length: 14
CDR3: CASSSSSVGGELFF

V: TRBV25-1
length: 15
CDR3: CASPEMERSSYGYTF

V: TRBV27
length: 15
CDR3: CASSLSPIGTDTQYF

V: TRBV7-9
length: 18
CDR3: CASRGGSRGLGNNEKLFF

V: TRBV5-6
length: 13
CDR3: CASSLGQVFPQFF

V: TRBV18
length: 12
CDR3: CASSPDPEEQFF

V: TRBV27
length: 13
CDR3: CASSFSGGYEQYF

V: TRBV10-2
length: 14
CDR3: CASKPPGGHTEAFF

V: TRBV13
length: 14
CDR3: CASSPSLADNEQFF

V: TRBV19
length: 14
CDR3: CASSMSRNNSPLHF

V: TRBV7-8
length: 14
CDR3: CASSLGGSYNEQFF

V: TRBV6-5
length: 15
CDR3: CASSFLPLNTGELFF

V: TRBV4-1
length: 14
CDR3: CASTWTSRSEKLFF

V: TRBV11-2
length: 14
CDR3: CASSLGTQGETQYF

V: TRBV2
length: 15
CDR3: CASRFWLGDGYEQYF

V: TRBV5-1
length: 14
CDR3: CASSLVPGWQPQHF

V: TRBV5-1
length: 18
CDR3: CASSLEPRDRFYTGELFF

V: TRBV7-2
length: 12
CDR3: CASRRAEETQYF

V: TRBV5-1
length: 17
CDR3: CASSLGLRTGSSGELFF

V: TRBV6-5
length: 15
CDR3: CASSYSSVDRQPQHF

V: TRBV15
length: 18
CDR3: CATSPDGTSGISTDTQYF

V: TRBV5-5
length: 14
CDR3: CASSLVADPYEQYF

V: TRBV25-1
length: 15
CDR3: CASSEHSGAGMEQFF

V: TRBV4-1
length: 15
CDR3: CASSPLQTAHNEQFF

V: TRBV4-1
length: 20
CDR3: CASSKGLAGGPMSSYNEQFF

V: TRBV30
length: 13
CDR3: CAWSVGNPAAQYF

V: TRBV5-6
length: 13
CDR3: CASSLGQVNEQFF

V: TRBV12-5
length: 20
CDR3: CASGPGAGSRTSGSTDTQYF

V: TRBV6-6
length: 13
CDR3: CASSYTSWETQYF

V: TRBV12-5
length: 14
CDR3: CASGQRPTNEKLFF

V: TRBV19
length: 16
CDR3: CASSRESGASNQPQHF

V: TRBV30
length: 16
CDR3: CARASGRAVSYNEQFF

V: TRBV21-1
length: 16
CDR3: CASRLPGQGSTDTQYF

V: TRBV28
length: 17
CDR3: CASSLGAGTGWDEKLFF

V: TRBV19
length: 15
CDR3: CASRAAYGGYQPQHF